Listed below are T cell receptor beta chains from one sample, sequenced in a study of cytomegalovirus exposure and HLA in healthy donors. TCRdb's table, derived via immunoSEQ multiplex PCR, lists solely in-frame clones and lacks some. The sample includes around 200,000 clones, 65% to 85% seen only once; the top ten take approximately 3%. Sequencing was carried out using PBMCs. The receptors come from a woman aged 18-30 years in good health and CMV-seropositive. Each CDR3 is given with its conserved first and last residue. The D gene is left open where the match is weak. Clone size appears in some rows only: once, few, many, or a class for an expanded clone.

cdr3_aa,cdr3_nt,v_call,j_call,clone_size,d_call
CSATDTQYF,TGCAGTGCTACTGATACGCAGTATTTT,TRBV20-1,TRBJ2-3,-,-
CATRSSGANVLTF,TGCGCCACCAGGTCGTCTGGGGCCAACGTCCTGACTTTC,TRBV5-1,TRBJ2-6,-,-
CASRPGSSGNTIYF,TGTGCCAGCAGACCCGGGTCCTCTGGAAACACCATATATTTT,TRBV7-9,TRBJ1-3,-,-
CASSLGTTNTEAFF,TGTGCCAGCAGCCTCGGGACTACGAACACTGAAGCTTTCTTT,TRBV7-9,TRBJ1-1,-,-
CASSPGTLLTGEQFF,TGTGCCAGCAGCCCCGGGACACTTCTAACGGGTGAGCAGTTCTTC,TRBV6-5,TRBJ2-1,-,-
CAISDSSYEQYF,TGTGCCATCAGTGACAGTTCCTACGAGCAGTACTTC,TRBV10-3,TRBJ2-7,many,-
CASSDSGERLETQYF,TGTGCCAGCAGCGATAGCGGGGAGCGATTGGAGACCCAGTACTTC,TRBV9,TRBJ2-5,-,TRBD2
CASILRGSNGETQYF,TGTGCCAGCATTCTTCGGGGGTCCAATGGGGAGACCCAGTACTTC,TRBV5-4,TRBJ2-5,once,-
CASSVSPSGDTDTQYF,TGTGCCAGCAGCGTATCACCTAGCGGGGACACAGATACGCAGTATTTT,TRBV9,TRBJ2-3,-,TRBD2
CASSLESPVYNEQFF,TGTGCCAGCAGCTTGGAGTCCCCAGTATACAATGAGCAGTTCTTC,TRBV5-4,TRBJ2-1,-,-
CASSVEGGLTDTQYF,TGTGCCAGCAGCGTAGAAGGGGGCCTCACAGATACGCAGTATTTT,TRBV9,TRBJ2-3,-,TRBD1
CASSDFPVEKLFF,TGTGCCAGCAGTGACTTTCCTGTTGAAAAACTGTTTTTT,TRBV6-4,TRBJ1-4,-,-
CASSVVDSSYEQYF,TGTGCCAGCAGCGTAGTTGACTCCTCCTACGAGCAGTACTTC,TRBV9,TRBJ2-7,few,-
CATSRGYSYEQYF,TGTGCCACCTCAAGGGGTTACTCCTACGAGCAGTACTTC,TRBV7-9,TRBJ2-7,-,-
CASSLDRALTNEKLFF,TGTGCCAGTAGCTTGGACAGGGCTCTAACTAATGAAAAACTGTTTTTT,TRBV19,TRBJ1-4,-,TRBD1
CASSRNTDTQYF,TGTGCCAGCAGCAGAAACACAGATACGCAGTATTTT,TRBV6-6,TRBJ2-3,few,-
CASSVDDQGARGRHF,TGTGCCAGCAGCGTAGATGATCAGGGGGCTCGGGGACGGCATTTT,TRBV9,TRBJ1-5,-,TRBD1
CASSPFYEQYF,TGTGCCAGCAGCCCCTTCTACGAGCAGTACTTC,TRBV2,TRBJ2-7,-,-
CASSQESGQGNNEQFF,TGTGCCAGCAGCCAAGAATCCGGACAGGGGAACAATGAGCAGTTCTTC,TRBV4-2,TRBJ2-1,few,TRBD1
CASLDRDSYEQYF,TGTGCCAGCCTAGACAGGGACTCCTACGAGCAGTACTTC,TRBV6-6,TRBJ2-7,-,TRBD1
CASSARTYGYTF,TGTGCCAGCAGTGCGAGAACCTATGGCTACACCTTC,TRBV2,TRBJ1-2,few,-
CSVSGGRGYEQYF,TGCAGCGTAAGCGGTGGGAGGGGGTACGAGCAGTACTTC,TRBV29-1,TRBJ2-7,-,-
CTSWTGPGRYGYTF,TGCACCAGCTGGACCGGGCCGGGGAGGTATGGCTACACCTTC,TRBV1,TRBJ1-2,-,-
CASSLGQEQFF,TGTGCCAGCAGTCTGGGACAGGAGCAGTTCTTC,TRBV28,TRBJ2-1,-,TRBD1
CSVEDRGKVTYF,TGCAGCGTTGAAGACAGGGGTAAGGTAACGTACTTC,TRBV29-1,TRBJ2-7,-,-
CASSQPLAGVQETQYF,TGTGCCAGCAGCCAGCCCCTAGCGGGGGTGCAAGAGACCCAGTACTTC,TRBV7-6,TRBJ2-5,-,TRBD2
CASSSNGGGSEKLFF,TGTGCCAGCAGCTCGAATGGGGGAGGGAGTGAAAAACTGTTTTTT,TRBV6-4,TRBJ1-4,-,-
CASSLGQDRGYTF,TGTGCCAGCAGTTTAGGACAGGATAGGGGGTACACCTTC,TRBV27,TRBJ1-2,-,TRBD1
CASSAAGGTGELFF,TGTGCCAGCTCCGCGGCGGGGGGGACCGGGGAGCTGTTTTTT,TRBV11-3,TRBJ2-2,once,TRBD2
CASSATSDSYNEQFF,TGCGCCAGCAGCGCAACTAGCGACTCCTACAATGAGCAGTTCTTC,TRBV5-1,TRBJ2-1,-,TRBD2
CATSRGGTVSPLHF,TGTGCCACCAGCAGAGGGGGGACAGTTTCACCCCTCCACTTT,TRBV15,TRBJ1-6,few,TRBD1
CASSIGLIPANYGYTF,TGTGCCAGTAGTATAGGCTTGATCCCAGCTAACTATGGCTACACCTTC,TRBV19,TRBJ1-2,few,-
CASSPGNSYEQYF,TGTGCCAGCTCGCCAGGGAACTCCTACGAGCAGTACTTC,TRBV5-6,TRBJ2-7,-,-
CASSPPAGKYGYTF,TGTGCCAGCTCACCACCGGCCGGGAAATATGGCTACACCTTC,TRBV18,TRBJ1-2,-,-
CASSAGNQETQYF,TGCGCCAGCAGCGCGGGAAACCAAGAGACCCAGTACTTC,TRBV5-1,TRBJ2-5,-,-
CASSVEIRGTNSPLHF,TGTGCCAGCAGCGTAGAAATTCGGGGGACGAATTCACCCCTCCACTTT,TRBV9,TRBJ1-6,-,-
CASSQHGGYTF,TGCGCCAGCAGCCAGCACGGGGGCTACACCTTC,TRBV4-1,TRBJ1-2,-,-
CASSSVGGSTGELFF,TGTGCCAGCAGCTCCGTCGGTGGGAGCACCGGGGAGCTGTTTTTT,TRBV7-8,TRBJ2-2,-,-
CASSDLERTEKLFF,TGTGCCAGCAGTGATTTAGAAAGAACTGAAAAACTGTTTTTT,TRBV2,TRBJ1-4,-,-
CASSAGQGEGYGYTF,TGTGCCAGCAGCGCGGGACAGGGAGAGGGCTATGGCTACACCTTC,TRBV9,TRBJ1-2,-,TRBD1
CASSLALTGDTEAFF,TGCGCCAGCAGCTTGGCACTGACGGGAGACACTGAAGCTTTCTTT,TRBV5-1,TRBJ1-1,-,-
CSGKTGAVGGYTF,TGCAGCGGAAAGACAGGGGCCGTTGGCGGCTACACCTTC,TRBV29-1,TRBJ1-2,-,TRBD1
CASSITGGNQPQHF,TGTGCCAGTAGTATTACAGGGGGTAATCAGCCCCAGCATTTT,TRBV19,TRBJ1-5,-,TRBD1
CASSFQVGQFF,TGTGCCAGCAGTTTCCAGGTGGGGCAGTTCTTC,TRBV2,TRBJ2-1,-,-
CASSLGWEREAFF,TGTGCCAGCAGTTTAGGGTGGGAGCGAGAAGCTTTCTTT,TRBV27,TRBJ1-1,-,-
CASSDGGFGGYTF,TGTGCCAGCAGTGACGGCGGGTTCGGGGGCTACACCTTC,TRBV2,TRBJ1-2,-,-
CASSHDRPGLVRETQYF,TGTGCCAGCTCACACGACCGGCCGGGACTAGTCCGGGAGACCCAGTACTTC,TRBV18,TRBJ2-5,-,TRBD2
CASSERVSGANVLTF,TGTGCCAGCAGTGAACGGGTTTCTGGGGCCAACGTCCTGACTTTC,TRBV2,TRBJ2-6,-,-
CASSLIGDLGGYTF,TGTGCCAGCAGCTTGATAGGGGATTTGGGAGGCTACACCTTC,TRBV5-6,TRBJ1-2,-,-
CSVVSLYNSSPEAFF,TGCAGCGTTGTTTCGCTGTATAACTCGAGTCCTGAAGCTTTCTTT,TRBV29-1,TRBJ1-1,few,-
CASSKGGRAPSSYNEQFF,TGTGCCAGCAGCAAAGGAGGCAGGGCTCCCAGCTCCTACAATGAGCAGTTCTTC,TRBV21-1,TRBJ2-1,-,-
CASSAGGPNEKLFF,TGTGCCAGCAGTGCTGGGGGCCCTAATGAAAAACTGTTTTTT,TRBV2,TRBJ1-4,-,-